This TCR beta chain was identified during a study of PD-1 blockade in mismatch repair-deficient tumors. Study-wide context: All were previously treated, progressing patients with approximately 12 mismatch repair-deficient cancer types. Whole-study results and caveats: Tumor-resident clones, often undetectable pretreatment in blood, expanded then contracted after pembrolizumab.

As regards this clone: As yet, its antigen is unknown.

Germline V gives CDR1 SGHTA, CDR2 FQGNSA. The CDR3 is 15 amino acids. Trimming pared 1 base from V and 4 bases from J, leaving 14 bases between. The protocol was immunoSEQ multiplex PCR, while the TCRdb copy is restricted to in-frame clones and leaves out a portion. In the table there are roughly 130,000 clones, roughly 90% of which are singletons. This chain connects TRBV7-2 to TRBJ2-7; D possibly corresponds to TRBD1 (7 bases). The sequencing used peripheral blood, collected almost 74 weeks after starting pembrolizumab. The receptor's source is an adult with mismatch repair-deficient cancer. The CDR3 bases are TGTGCCAGCAGCTTAGGCCGGCAGGGGGGTTACGAGCAGTACTTC. Protein: CASSLGRQGGYEQYF.